In this sample, the clone carrying this T cell receptor beta chain turned up a few times. Its cognate antigen is unknown. With 60 Vbeta and 13 Jbeta primers, the PCR was carried out. Libraries were prepared by immunoSEQ multiplex PCR; TCRdb keeps only in-frame clonotypes and omits some of them. The sample comprises 130,000 or so clones, more than 60% of which are singletons, and roughly 2% rests with the top ten. This sample stems from a study of cytomegalovirus exposure and HLA in healthy donors. Study observations and caveats: The study reported that TCR beta sequences accurately predicted HLA-A and HLA-B alleles in most subjects. Trimming of TCR beta V- and J-genes showed a link, identified in a later analysis, to a missense DCLRE1C variant.

The CDR3 sequence is 12 residues long. With 0 bases removed from V and 5 bases from J, the gap between germline ends came to 5 bases. Germline V gene data show CDR1 as SGHRS and CDR2 as YFSETQ. This TCR derives from a woman between 35 and 50 years old in good health and CMV-seropositive. The sequenced material came from PBMCs. The chain recombines TRBV5-1 with TRBJ1-2; a possible D gene is TRBD1 (5 bases). CDR3 nucleotides: TGCGCCAGCAGCTTGGAGGGGTATGGCTACACCTTC. Translating it yields CASSLEGYGYTF.